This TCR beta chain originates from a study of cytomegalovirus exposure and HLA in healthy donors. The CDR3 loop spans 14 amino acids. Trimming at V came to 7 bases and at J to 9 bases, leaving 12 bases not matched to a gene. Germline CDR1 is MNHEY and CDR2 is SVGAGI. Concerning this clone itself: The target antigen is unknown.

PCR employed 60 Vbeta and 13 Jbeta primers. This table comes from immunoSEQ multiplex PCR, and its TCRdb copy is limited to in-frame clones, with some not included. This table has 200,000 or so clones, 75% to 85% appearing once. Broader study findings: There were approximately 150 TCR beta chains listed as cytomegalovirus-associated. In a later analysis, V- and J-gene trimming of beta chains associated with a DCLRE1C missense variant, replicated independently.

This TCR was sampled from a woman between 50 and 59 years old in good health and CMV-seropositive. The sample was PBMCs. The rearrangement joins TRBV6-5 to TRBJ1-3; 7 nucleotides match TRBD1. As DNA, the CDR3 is TGTGCCAGCACCCGACAGGGCTCCGGGGGCACCATATATTTT. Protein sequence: CASTRQGSGGTIYF.